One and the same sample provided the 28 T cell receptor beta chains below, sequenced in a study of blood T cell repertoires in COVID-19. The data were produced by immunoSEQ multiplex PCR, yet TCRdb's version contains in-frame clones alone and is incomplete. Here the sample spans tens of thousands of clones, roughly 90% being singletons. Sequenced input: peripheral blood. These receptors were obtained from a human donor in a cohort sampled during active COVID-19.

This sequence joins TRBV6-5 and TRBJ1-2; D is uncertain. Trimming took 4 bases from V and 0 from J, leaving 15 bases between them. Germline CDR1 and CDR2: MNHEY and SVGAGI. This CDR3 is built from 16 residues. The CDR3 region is CASSFYTGFPNYGYTF. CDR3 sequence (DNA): TGTGCCAGCAGTTTCTATACGGGGTTCCCTAACTATGGCTACACCTTC.

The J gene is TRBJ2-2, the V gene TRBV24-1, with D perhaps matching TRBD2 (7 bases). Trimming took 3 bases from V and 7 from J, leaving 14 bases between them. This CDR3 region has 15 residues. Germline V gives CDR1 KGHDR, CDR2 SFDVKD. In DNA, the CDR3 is TGTGCCACCAGTGATCCGCGGGGGCAGGGCGGGGAGCTGTTTTTT. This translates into CATSDPRGQGGELFF.

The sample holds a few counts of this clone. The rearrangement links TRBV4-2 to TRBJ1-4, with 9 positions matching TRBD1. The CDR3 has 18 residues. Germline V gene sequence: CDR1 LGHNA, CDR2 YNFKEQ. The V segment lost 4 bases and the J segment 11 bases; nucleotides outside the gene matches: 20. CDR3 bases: TGTGCCAGCAGCCGACGACCCATTCCGAGGACAGGGGAAAGGAAACTGTTTTTT. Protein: CASSRRPIPRTGERKLFF.

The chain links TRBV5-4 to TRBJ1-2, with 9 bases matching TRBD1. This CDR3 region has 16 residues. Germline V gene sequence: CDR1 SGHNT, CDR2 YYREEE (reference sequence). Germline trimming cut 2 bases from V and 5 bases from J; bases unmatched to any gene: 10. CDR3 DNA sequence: TGTGCCAGCAGCTTAGGGTCCAGTGGACAGGGGTATGGCTACACCTTC. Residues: CASSLGSSGQGYGYTF.

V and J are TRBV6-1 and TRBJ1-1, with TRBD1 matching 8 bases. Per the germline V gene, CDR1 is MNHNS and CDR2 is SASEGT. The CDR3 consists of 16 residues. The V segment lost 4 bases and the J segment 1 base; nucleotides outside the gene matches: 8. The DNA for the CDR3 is TGTGCCAGCAGTGCTAGACAGGGGTTCCGGAACACTGAAGCTTTCTTT. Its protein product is CASSARQGFRNTEAFF.

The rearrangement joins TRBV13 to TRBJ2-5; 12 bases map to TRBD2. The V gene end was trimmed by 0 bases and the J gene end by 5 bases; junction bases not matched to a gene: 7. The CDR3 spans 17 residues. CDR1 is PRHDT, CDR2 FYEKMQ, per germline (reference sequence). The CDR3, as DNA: TGTGCCAGCAGCTTAGGACTAGCGGGGGGTGAAGGTGAGACCCAGTACTTC. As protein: CASSLGLAGGEGETQYF.

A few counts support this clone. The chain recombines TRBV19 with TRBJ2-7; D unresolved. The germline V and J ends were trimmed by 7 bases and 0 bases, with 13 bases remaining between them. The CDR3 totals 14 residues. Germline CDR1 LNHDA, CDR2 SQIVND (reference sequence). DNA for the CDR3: TGTGCCAGTAAACCGGCGGTATCCTCCTACGAGCAGTACTTC. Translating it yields CASKPAVSSYEQYF. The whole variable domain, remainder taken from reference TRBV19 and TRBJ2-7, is DGGITQSPKYLFRKEGQNVTLSCEQNLNHDAMYWYRQDPGQGLRLIYYSQIVNDFQKGDIAEGYSVSREKKESFPLTVTSAQKNPTAFYLCASKPAVSSYEQYFGPGTRLTVT.

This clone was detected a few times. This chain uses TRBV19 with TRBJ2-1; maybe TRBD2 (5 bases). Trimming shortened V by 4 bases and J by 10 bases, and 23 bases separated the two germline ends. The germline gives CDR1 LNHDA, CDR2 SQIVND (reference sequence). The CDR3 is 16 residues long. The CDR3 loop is CASSTLTKRVSSEQFF. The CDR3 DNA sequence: TGTGCCAGTAGTACCCTTACAAAGAGGGTCTCCAGCGAGCAGTTCTTC.

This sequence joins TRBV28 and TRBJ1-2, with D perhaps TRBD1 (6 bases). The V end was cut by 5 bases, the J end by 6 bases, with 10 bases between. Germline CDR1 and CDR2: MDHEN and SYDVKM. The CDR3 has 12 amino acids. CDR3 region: CASSMDSHGYTF. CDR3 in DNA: TGTGCCAGCAGTATGGACAGTCATGGCTACACCTTC.

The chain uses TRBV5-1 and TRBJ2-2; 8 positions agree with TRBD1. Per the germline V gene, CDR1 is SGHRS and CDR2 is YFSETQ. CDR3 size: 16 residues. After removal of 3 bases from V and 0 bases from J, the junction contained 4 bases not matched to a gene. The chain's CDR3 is CASSSGQAANTGELFF. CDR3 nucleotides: TGCGCCAGCAGCTCGGGACAGGCTGCGAACACCGGGGAGCTGTTTTTT.

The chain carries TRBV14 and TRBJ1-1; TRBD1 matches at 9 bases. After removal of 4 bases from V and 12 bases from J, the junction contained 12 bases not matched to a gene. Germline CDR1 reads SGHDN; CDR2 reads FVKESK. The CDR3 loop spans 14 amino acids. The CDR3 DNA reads TGTGCCAGCAGCCTACCAAGCCGGGACAGGGCGACTTTCTTT. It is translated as CASSLPSRDRATFF.

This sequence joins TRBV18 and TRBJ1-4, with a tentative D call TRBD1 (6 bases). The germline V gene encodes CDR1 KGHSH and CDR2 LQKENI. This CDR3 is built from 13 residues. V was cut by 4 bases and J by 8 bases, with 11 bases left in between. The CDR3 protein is CASSLDSREKLFF. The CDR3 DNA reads TGTGCCAGCTCACTGGACAGTCGCGAAAAACTGTTTTTT.

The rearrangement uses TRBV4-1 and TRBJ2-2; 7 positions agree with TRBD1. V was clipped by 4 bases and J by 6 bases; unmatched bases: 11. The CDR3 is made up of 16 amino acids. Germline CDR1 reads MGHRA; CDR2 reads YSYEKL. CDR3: CASSPWGQGVAGELFF. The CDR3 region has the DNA TGCGCCAGCAGCCCTTGGGGGCAGGGGGTCGCCGGGGAGCTGTTTTTT.

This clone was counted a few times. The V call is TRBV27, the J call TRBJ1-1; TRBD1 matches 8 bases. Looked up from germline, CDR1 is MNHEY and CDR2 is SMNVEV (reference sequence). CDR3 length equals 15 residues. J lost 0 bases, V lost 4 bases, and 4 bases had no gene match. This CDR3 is CASSYRTGLNTEAFF. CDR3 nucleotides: TGTGCCAGCAGTTACCGGACAGGGTTGAACACTGAAGCTTTCTTT.

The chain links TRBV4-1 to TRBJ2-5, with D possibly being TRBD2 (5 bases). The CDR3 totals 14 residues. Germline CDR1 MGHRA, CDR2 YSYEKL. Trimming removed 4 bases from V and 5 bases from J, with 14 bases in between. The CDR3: CASSLRTWEETQYF. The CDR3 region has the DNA TGCGCCAGCAGCCTAAGGACTTGGGAGGAGACCCAGTACTTC.

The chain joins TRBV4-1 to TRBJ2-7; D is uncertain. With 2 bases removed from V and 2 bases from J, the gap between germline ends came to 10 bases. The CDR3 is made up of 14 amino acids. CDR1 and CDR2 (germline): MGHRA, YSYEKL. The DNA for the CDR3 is TGCGCCAGCAGCCAACAAAACCGGGCCTACGAGCAGTACTTC. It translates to CASSQQNRAYEQYF.

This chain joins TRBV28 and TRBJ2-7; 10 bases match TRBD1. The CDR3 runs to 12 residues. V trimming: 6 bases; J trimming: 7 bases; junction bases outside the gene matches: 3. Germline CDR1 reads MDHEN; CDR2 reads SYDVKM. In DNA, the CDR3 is TGTGCCAGCAGCAGGGACAGGGGTGAGCAGTACTTC. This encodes CASSRDRGEQYF. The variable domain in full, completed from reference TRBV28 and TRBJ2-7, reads DVKVTQSSRYLVKRTGEKVFLECVQDMDHENMFWYRQDPGLGLRLIYFSYDVKMKEKGDIPEGYSVSREKKERFSLILESASTNQTSMYLCASSRDRGEQYFGPGTRLTVT.

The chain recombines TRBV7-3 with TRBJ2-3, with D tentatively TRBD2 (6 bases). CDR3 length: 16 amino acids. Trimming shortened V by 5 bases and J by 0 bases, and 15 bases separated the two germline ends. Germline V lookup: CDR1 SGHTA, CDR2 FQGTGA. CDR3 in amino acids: CASSRGEGLSTDTQYF. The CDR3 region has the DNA TGTGCCAGCAGCCGGGGTGAGGGACTTAGCACAGATACGCAGTATTTT.

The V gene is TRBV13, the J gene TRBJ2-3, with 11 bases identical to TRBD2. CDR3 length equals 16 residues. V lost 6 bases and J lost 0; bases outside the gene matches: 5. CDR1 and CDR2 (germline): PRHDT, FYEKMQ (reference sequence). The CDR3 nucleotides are TGTGCCAGCAGTCCCCGGACTAGCGGGAGCACAGATACGCAGTATTTT. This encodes CASSPRTSGSTDTQYF.

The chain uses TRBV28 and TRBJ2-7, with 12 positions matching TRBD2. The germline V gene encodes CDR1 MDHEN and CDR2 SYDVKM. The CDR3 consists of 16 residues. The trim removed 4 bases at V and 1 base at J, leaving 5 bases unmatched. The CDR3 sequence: CASSSPGLAGSYEQYF. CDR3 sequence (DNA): TGTGCCAGCAGTTCCCCCGGACTAGCGGGGTCCTACGAGCAGTACTTC.

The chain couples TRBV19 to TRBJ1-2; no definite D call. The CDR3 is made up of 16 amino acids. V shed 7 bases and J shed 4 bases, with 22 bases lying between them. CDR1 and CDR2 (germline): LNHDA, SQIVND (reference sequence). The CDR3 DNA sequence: TGTGCCAGTACAAGGCCCGGATTGAGTTCGGGCTATGGCTACACCTTC. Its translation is CASTRPGLSSGYGYTF. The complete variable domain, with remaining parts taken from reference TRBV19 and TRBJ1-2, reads DGGITQSPKYLFRKEGQNVTLSCEQNLNHDAMYWYRQDPGQGLRLIYYSQIVNDFQKGDIAEGYSVSREKKESFPLTVTSAQKNPTAFYLCASTRPGLSSGYGYTFGSGTRLTVV.

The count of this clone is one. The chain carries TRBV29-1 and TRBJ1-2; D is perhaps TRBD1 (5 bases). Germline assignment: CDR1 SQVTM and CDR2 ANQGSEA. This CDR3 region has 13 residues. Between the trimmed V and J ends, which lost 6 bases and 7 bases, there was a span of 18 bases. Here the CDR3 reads CSVLGPGDAGYTF. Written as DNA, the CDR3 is TGCAGCGTCCTAGGACCGGGGGATGCTGGCTACACCTTC.

CDR3 nucleotide sequence: TGTGCCATCAGTGAGACTCTCACGGGATATGGCTACACCTTC. Translation gives CAISETLTGYGYTF. This chain joins TRBV10-3 and TRBJ1-2; the D is unclear. Trimming stripped 2 bases from V and 5 bases from J, with 12 bases between. The length of the CDR3 is 14 residues. Germline CDR1 and CDR2: ENHRY and SYGVKD.

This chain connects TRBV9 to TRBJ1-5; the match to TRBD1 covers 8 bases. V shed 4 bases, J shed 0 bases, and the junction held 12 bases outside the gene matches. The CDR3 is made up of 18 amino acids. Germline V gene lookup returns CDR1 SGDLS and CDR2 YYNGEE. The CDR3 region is CASSLINRGFCSNQPQHF. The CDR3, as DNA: TGTGCCAGCAGCCTCATAAACAGGGGGTTTTGTAGCAATCAGCCCCAGCATTTT.

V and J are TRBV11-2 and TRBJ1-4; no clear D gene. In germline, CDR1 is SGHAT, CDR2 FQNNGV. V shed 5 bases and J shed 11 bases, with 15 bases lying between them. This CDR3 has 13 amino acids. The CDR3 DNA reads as TGTGCCAGCAGCCAGAACCGGGGAGTGAAACTGTTTTTT. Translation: CASSQNRGVKLFF.

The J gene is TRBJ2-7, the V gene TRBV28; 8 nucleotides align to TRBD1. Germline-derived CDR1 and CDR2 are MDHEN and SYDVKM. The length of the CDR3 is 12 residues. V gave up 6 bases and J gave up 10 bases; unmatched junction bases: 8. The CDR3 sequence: CASSRTGLGQYF. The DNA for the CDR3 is TGTGCCAGCAGCAGGACAGGGTTAGGACAGTACTTC. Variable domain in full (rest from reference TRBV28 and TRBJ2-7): DVKVTQSSRYLVKRTGEKVFLECVQDMDHENMFWYRQDPGLGLRLIYFSYDVKMKEKGDIPEGYSVSREKKERFSLILESASTNQTSMYLCASSRTGLGQYFGPGTRLTVT.

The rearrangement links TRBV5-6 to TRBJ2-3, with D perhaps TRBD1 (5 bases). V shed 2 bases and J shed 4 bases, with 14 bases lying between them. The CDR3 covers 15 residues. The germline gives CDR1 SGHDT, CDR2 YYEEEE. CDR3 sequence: CASSFYRTTADTQYF. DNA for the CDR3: TGTGCCAGCAGCTTTTATCGGACGACAGCAGATACGCAGTATTTT.

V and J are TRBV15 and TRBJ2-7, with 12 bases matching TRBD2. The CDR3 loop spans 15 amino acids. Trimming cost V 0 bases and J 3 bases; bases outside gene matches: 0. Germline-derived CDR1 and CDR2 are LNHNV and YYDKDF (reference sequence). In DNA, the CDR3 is TGTGCCACCAGCAGAGAGACTAGCGGGAGCTACGAGCAGTACTTC. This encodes CATSRETSGSYEQYF.